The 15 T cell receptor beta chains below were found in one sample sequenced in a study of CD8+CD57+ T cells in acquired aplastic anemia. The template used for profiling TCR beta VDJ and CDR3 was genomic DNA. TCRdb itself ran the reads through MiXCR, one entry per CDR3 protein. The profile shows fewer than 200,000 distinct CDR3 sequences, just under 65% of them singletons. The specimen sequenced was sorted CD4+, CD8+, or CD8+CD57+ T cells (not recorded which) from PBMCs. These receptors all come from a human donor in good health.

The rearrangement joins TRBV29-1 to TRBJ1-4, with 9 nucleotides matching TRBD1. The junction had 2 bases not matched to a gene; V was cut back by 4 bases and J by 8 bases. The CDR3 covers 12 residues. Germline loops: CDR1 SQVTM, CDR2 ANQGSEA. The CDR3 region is CSVATGGEKLFF. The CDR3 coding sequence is TGCAGCGTTGCGACAGGGGGGGAAAAACTGTTTTTT. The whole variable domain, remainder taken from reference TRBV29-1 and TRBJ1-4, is SAVISQKPSRDICQRGTSLTIQCQVDSQVTMMFWYRQQPGQSLTLIATANQGSEATYESGFVIDKFPISRPNLTFSTLTVSNMSPEDSSIYLCSVATGGEKLFFGSGTQLSVL.

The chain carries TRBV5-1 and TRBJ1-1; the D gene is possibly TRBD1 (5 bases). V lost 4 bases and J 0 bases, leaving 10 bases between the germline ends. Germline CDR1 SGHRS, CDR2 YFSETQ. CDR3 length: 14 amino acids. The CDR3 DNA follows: TGCGCCAGCAGCGCGGGACTCTTGAACACTGAAGCTTTCTTT. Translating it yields CASSAGLLNTEAFF.

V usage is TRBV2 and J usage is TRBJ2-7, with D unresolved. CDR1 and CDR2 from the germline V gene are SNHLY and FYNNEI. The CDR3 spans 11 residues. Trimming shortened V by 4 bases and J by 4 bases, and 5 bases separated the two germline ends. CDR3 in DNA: TGTGCCAGCAGTGTCAAATACGAGCAGTACTTC. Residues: CASSVKYEQYF.

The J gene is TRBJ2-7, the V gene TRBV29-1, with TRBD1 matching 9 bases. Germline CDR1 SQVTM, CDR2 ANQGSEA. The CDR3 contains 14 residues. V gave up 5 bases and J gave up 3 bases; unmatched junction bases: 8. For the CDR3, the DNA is TGCAGCGTTACAAGTGGGGACAGGGACTACGAGCAGTACTTC. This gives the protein CSVTSGDRDYEQYF.

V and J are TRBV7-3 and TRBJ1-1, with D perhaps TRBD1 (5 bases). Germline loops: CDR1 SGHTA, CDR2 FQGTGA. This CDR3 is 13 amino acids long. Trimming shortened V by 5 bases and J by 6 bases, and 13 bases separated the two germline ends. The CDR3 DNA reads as TGTGCCAGCAGCCTAGACGGGGGGGCTGAAGCTTTCTTT. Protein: CASSLDGGAEAFF.

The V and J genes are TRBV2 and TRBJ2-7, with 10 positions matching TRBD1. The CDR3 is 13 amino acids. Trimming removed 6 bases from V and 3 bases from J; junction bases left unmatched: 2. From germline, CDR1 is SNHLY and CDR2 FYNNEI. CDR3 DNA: TGTGCCAGCAGCCGGGACAGGGGCTACGAGCAGTACTTC. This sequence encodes CASSRDRGYEQYF.

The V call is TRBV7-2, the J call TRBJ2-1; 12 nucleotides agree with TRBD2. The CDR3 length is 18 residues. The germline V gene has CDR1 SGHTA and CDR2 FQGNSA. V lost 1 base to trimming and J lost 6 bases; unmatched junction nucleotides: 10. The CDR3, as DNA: TGTGCCAGCAGCTTAGAGGGACTAGCGGGCCGTCTAGTCAATGAGCAGTTCTTC. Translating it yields CASSLEGLAGRLVNEQFF.

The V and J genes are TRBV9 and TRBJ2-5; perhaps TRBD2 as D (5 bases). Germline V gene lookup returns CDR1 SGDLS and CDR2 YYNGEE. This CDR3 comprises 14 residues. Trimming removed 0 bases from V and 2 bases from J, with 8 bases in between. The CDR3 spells CASSVDPGQETQYF. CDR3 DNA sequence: TGTGCCAGCAGCGTAGACCCGGGGCAAGAGACCCAGTACTTC.

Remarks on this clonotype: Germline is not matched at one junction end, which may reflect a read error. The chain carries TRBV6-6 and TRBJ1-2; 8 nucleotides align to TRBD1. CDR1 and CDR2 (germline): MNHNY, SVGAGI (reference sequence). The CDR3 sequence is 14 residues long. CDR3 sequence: CASRATGDNYGYTF. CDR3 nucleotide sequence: TGCGCCAGCAGGGCGACAGGGGATAACTATGGCTACACCTTC.

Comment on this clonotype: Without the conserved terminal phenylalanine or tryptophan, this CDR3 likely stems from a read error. The DNA of the CDR3 is TGTGCCAGCAGCCCCCTGGTGGGAGATACGCAGTATCTT. Protein: CASSPLVGDTQYL. This rearrangement joins TRBV7-2 to TRBJ2-3, with D unclear. The CDR3 runs to 13 residues. Trimming cost V 5 bases and J 5 bases, with 11 bases left between them. Germline assignment: CDR1 SGHTA and CDR2 FQGNSA.

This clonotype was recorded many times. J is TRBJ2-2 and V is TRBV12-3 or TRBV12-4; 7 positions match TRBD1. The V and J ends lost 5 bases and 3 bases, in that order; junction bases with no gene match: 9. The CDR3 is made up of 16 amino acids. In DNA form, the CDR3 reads TGTGCCAGCAGTCACACGGACAGGATTCACACCGGGGAGCTGTTTTTT. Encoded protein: CASSHTDRIHTGELFF.

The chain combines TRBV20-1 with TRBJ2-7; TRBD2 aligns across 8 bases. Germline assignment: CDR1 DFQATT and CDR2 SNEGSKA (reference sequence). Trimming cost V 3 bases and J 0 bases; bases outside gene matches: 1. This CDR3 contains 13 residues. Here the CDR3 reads CSARTSVSYEQYF. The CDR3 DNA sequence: TGCAGTGCTAGGACTAGCGTCTCCTACGAGCAGTACTTC.

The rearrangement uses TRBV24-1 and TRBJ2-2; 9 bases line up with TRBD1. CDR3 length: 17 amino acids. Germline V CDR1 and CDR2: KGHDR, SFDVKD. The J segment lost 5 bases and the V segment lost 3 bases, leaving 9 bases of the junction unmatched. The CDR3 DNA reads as TGTGCCACCAGTGATAACATGGACAGGGGTTTGACCGGGGAGCTGTTTTTT. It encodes CATSDNMDRGLTGELFF.

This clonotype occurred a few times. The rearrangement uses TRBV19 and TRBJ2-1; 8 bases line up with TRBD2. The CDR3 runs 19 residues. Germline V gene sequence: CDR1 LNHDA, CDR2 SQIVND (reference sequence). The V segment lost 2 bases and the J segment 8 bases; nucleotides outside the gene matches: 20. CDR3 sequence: CASSISFTSGIMEVDEQFF. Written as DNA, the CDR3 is TGTGCCAGTAGTATAAGTTTCACTAGCGGCATAATGGAAGTAGATGAGCAGTTCTTC.

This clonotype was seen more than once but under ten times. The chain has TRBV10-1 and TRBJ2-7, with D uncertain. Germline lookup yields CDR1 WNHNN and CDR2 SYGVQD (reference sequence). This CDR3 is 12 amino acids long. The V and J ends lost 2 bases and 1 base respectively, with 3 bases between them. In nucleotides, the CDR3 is TGCGCCAGCAGTGAGACTTCCTACGAGCAGTACTTC. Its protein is CASSETSYEQYF.